The rows below give T cell receptor beta chains drawn from one sample of a study of cytomegalovirus exposure and HLA in healthy donors. The assay was immunoSEQ multiplex PCR, and TCRdb's table has in-frame clones only and misses some. This table holds 150,000 to 200,000 clones, about three quarters found once. The sequencing sample was made of PBMCs. All receptors come from a man in his forties or fifties in good health and CMV-seropositive. The CDR3 runs from the conserved cysteine through the conserved F or W. A D gene is named only where the DNA matches it firmly. Size values are once, few and many counts, or a class for expanded clones, and some rows have none.

D	J	V	size	CDR3	DNA
NA	TRBJ2-7	TRBV28	NA	CASSFPNYSYEQYF	TGTGCCAGCAGTTTTCCCAACTACTCCTACGAGCAGTACTTC
NA	TRBJ1-2	TRBV11-3	NA	CASSSTAGWGYTF	TGTGCCAGCAGCTCCACGGCGGGATGGGGCTACACCTTC
TRBD1	TRBJ2-4	TRBV4-1	NA	CASSRDRLAKNIQYF	TGCGCCAGCAGCCGGGACAGGCTAGCCAAAAACATTCAGTACTTC
TRBD1	TRBJ1-2	TRBV11-3	NA	CASSLTWQDRGIYGYTF	TGTGCCAGCAGCTTAACGTGGCAGGACAGGGGGATTTATGGCTACACCTTC
TRBD2	TRBJ2-5	TRBV2	NA	CASSVSSGQETQYF	TGTGCCAGCAGTGTTAGTAGCGGGCAAGAGACCCAGTACTTC
NA	TRBJ2-6	TRBV27	few	CASKANSGANGLTF	TGTGCCAGCAAGGCGAACTCTGGGGCCAACGGCCTGACTTTC
TRBD1	TRBJ1-4	TRBV28	NA	CASRVGTGGEKLFF	TGTGCCAGCAGGGTGGGGACAGGGGGTGAAAAACTGTTTTTT
TRBD2	TRBJ2-3	TRBV11-2	NA	CASSFQAGGPLDTQYF	TGTGCCAGCAGCTTTCAAGCGGGAGGACCGCTAGATACGCAGTATTTT
NA	TRBJ2-7	TRBV6-1	once	CASSVVHEQYF	TGTGCCAGCAGTGTCGTCCACGAGCAGTACTTC
NA	TRBJ2-2	TRBV6-5	NA	CASSPGDTGELFF	TGTGCCAGCAGCCCGGGGGACACCGGGGAGCTGTTTTTT
NA	TRBJ1-2	TRBV9	NA	CASSAPQGLRSGYTF	TGTGCCAGCAGCGCTCCCCAGGGCTTACGGAGCGGCTACACCTTC
TRBD2	TRBJ2-1	TRBV2	NA	CASSGGLAGYEQFF	TGTGCCAGCAGTGGAGGGCTAGCGGGATATGAGCAGTTCTTC
TRBD2	TRBJ2-1	TRBV9	NA	CASSVRGREGEQFF	TGTGCCAGCAGCGTGCGCGGGCGGGAGGGTGAGCAGTTCTTC
NA	TRBJ2-3	TRBV5-1	NA	CASRGLPGPTDTQYF	TGCGCCAGCAGGGGGCTTCCCGGACCCACAGATACGCAGTATTTT
NA	TRBJ2-7	TRBV18	NA	CASSPSTSSIYEQYF	TGTGCCAGCTCACCAAGTACTAGCTCCATATACGAGCAGTACTTC
TRBD2	TRBJ2-5	TRBV4-2	once	CASSQDGLAGGQETQYF	TGTGCCAGCAGCCAAGATGGGCTAGCGGGAGGGCAAGAGACCCAGTACTTC
NA	TRBJ2-6	TRBV11-2	NA	CASSLFAGSDGANVLTF	TGTGCCAGCAGCTTATTCGCGGGATCGGATGGGGCCAACGTCCTGACTTTC
NA	TRBJ1-1	TRBV5-1	NA	CASSLPQGEAFF	TGCGCCAGCAGCTTGCCCCAGGGTGAAGCTTTCTTT
NA	TRBJ1-1	TRBV7-9	NA	CASSFRQARPEAFF	TGTGCCAGCAGCTTTCGGCAGGCTCGGCCTGAAGCTTTCTTT
TRBD1	TRBJ2-3	TRBV5-1	NA	CASSLAGTGTDTQYF	TGCGCCAGCAGCTTGGCAGGGACAGGCACAGATACGCAGTATTTT
TRBD2	TRBJ2-7	TRBV28	NA	CASRVAGGPSYEQYF	TGTGCCAGCAGGGTAGCGGGAGGGCCCTCCTACGAGCAGTACTTC
NA	TRBJ1-5	TRBV4-3	few	CASSQARGPQHF	TGCGCCAGCAGCCAAGCTAGGGGGCCCCAGCATTTT
NA	TRBJ2-3	TRBV21-1	NA	CASSKAAGGTDTQYF	TGTGCCAGCAGCAAGGCGGCGGGAGGCACAGATACGCAGTATTTT
NA	TRBJ2-7	TRBV19	once	CASSSRQEYEQYF	TGTGCCAGTAGTTCCCGACAGGAGTACGAGCAGTACTTC
TRBD1	TRBJ1-4	TRBV18	NA	CASSPQTGSGEKLFF	TGTGCCAGCTCACCACAGACAGGGTCTGGAGAAAAACTGTTTTTT
TRBD1	TRBJ2-1	TRBV2	NA	CASTSGTGPNEQFF	TGTGCCAGCACTTCCGGGACAGGGCCCAATGAGCAATTCTTC
TRBD2	TRBJ2-5	TRBV6-1	NA	CASLNLAGGTQYF	TGTGCCAGCCTCAATCTAGCGGGAGGGACCCAGTACTTC
NA	TRBJ1-1	TRBV18	NA	CASSLTGSNTEAFF	TGTGCCAGCTCACTTACAGGGAGCAACACTGAAGCTTTCTTT
NA	TRBJ1-1	TRBV21-1	once	CASSIQTNMNTEAFF	TGTGCCAGCAGCATACAGACAAACATGAACACTGAAGCTTTCTTT
TRBD2	TRBJ2-1	TRBV30	NA	CAWNRDYSYNEQFF	TGTGCCTGGAACCGGGACTACTCCTACAATGAGCAGTTCTTC
TRBD1	TRBJ1-2	TRBV6-1	few	CASSEGGDRRYGYTF	TGTGCCAGCAGTGAAGGAGGGGACAGGAGATATGGCTACACCTTC
TRBD1	TRBJ1-1	TRBV7-9	NA	CASSSGQPNTEAFF	TGTGCCAGCAGCTCGGGACAGCCGAACACTGAAGCTTTCTTT
NA	TRBJ2-7	TRBV7-2	NA	CASSSQGSYEQYF	TGTGCCAGCAGCTCCCAGGGGTCCTACGAGCAGTACTTC
NA	TRBJ2-3	TRBV6-5	NA	CASSPDYSSTDTQYF	TGTGCCAGCAGTCCTGACTATTCTAGCACAGATACGCAGTATTTT
TRBD1	TRBJ1-1	TRBV9	NA	CASSFKGAGEAFF	TGTGCCAGCAGCTTCAAGGGGGCCGGAGAAGCTTTCTTT
NA	TRBJ1-4	TRBV7-9	few	CASSQGRASSTNEKLFF	TGTGCCAGCAGCCAGGGGAGGGCCTCATCAACTAATGAAAAACTGTTTTTT
NA	TRBJ2-5	TRBV2	NA	CASSETPGVETQYF	TGTGCCAGCAGTGAAACCCCAGGGGTAGAGACCCAGTACTTC
NA	TRBJ2-1	TRBV28	NA	CASSSDSSYNEQFF	TGTGCCAGCAGTTCGGACTCCTCCTACAATGAGCAGTTCTTC
TRBD1	TRBJ1-2	TRBV9	NA	CASSADRDLTF	TGTGCCAGCAGCGCGGACAGGGATCTCACCTTC
TRBD1	TRBJ1-2	TRBV7-6	NA	CASSEGQDYGYTF	TGTGCCAGCAGCGAGGGACAGGACTATGGCTACACCTTC
NA	TRBJ1-1	TRBV7-3	NA	CASSLGHSNTEAFF	TGTGCCAGCAGCCTAGGACACTCGAACACTGAAGCTTTCTTT
NA	TRBJ1-1	TRBV7-9	NA	CASSRLGRGLTEAFF	TGTGCCAGCAGCCGTCTGGGCAGGGGTTTGACTGAAGCTTTCTTT
NA	TRBJ1-1	TRBV7-3	NA	CASSLGGYGEAFF	TGTGCCAGCAGCTTAGGGGGGTACGGTGAAGCTTTCTTT
NA	TRBJ2-3	TRBV10-3	few	CAISDPGLSTDTQYF	TGTGCCATCAGTGACCCGGGACTTAGCACAGATACGCAGTATTTT
NA	TRBJ1-5	TRBV12-5	once	CASGSQGDQPQHF	TGTGCTAGTGGTTCACAGGGTGATCAGCCCCAGCATTTT
TRBD1	TRBJ1-2	TRBV7-8	few	CASSETGGADYGYTF	TGTGCCAGCAGCGAGACAGGGGGCGCTGACTATGGCTACACCTTC